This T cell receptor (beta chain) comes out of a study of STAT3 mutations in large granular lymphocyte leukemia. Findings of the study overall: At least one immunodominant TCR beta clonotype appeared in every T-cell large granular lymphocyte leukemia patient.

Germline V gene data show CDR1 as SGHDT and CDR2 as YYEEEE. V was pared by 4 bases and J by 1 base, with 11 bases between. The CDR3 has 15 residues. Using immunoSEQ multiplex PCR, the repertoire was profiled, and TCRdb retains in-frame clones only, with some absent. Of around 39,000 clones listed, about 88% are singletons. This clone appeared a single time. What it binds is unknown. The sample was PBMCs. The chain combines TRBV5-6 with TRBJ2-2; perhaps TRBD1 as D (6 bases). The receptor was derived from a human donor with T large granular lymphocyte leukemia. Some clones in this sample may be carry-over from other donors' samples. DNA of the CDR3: TGTGCCAGCAGCCGTGGGACATTGAACACCGGGGAGCTGTTTTTT. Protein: CASSRGTLNTGELFF. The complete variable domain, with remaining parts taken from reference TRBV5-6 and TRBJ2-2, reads DAGVTQSPTHLIKTRGQQVTLRCSPKSGHDTVSWYQQALGQGPQFIFQYYEEEERQRGNFPDRFSGHQFPNYSSELNVNALLLGDSALYLCASSRGTLNTGELFFGEGSRLTVL.